Each of the 20 T cell receptor beta chains below was sequenced from the same sample in a study of cytomegalovirus exposure and HLA in healthy donors. With 60 Vbeta and 13 Jbeta primers, the PCR was carried out. Produced via immunoSEQ multiplex PCR; TCRdb's table is partial and in-frame only. The sample includes some 120,000 clones, approximately 15% seen only once; the top ten take 1.5% to 2%. The specimen sequenced was PBMCs. Every receptor here comes from a woman aged 18-29 years in good health and CMV-seronegative.

This clone was found many times. The chain couples TRBV6-1 to TRBJ2-3; 12 bases agree with TRBD1. The CDR3 is made up of 15 amino acids. V trimming: 5 bases; J trimming: 6 bases; junction bases outside the gene matches: 6. Germline V lookup: CDR1 MNHNS, CDR2 SASEGT. The CDR3 coding sequence is TGTGCCAGCAGTAACCGGGACAGGGGGCCCGATACGCAGTATTTT. Protein sequence: CASSNRDRGPDTQYF.

The J gene is TRBJ2-5, the V gene TRBV2; 7 nucleotides agree with TRBD2. CDR1 SNHLY and CDR2 FYNNEI come from the germline V gene. The CDR3 totals 16 residues. The ends lost 1 base at V and 8 bases at J; junction bases unmatched: 13. The CDR3 reads CASSEGSGRVLGTQYF. The CDR3, as DNA: TGTGCCAGCAGTGAAGGGTCTGGGAGGGTTCTGGGAACCCAGTACTTC.

This clone has a count of ten or more. The CDR3 region has the DNA TGCGCCAGCAGCCAAGAACCGCCAGGGACAGGGGGCACTGAAGCTTTCTTT. It is translated as CASSQEPPGTGGTEAFF. The V gene is TRBV4-3, the J gene TRBJ1-1; 11 bases agree with TRBD1. The CDR3 is 17 amino acids. From germline, CDR1 is LGHNA and CDR2 YSLEER. J was trimmed by 4 bases and V by 0 bases; bases with no gene match: 7.

The chain recombines TRBV15 with TRBJ2-6, with D perhaps TRBD2 (5 bases). The V end was cut by 3 bases, the J end by 4 bases, with 10 bases between. The germline V gene has CDR1 LNHNV and CDR2 YYDKDF (reference sequence). This CDR3 comprises 15 residues. The CDR3 reads CATSRGVGGANVLTF. For the CDR3, the DNA is TGTGCCACCAGCAGGGGAGTAGGAGGGGCCAACGTCCTGACTTTC.

This chain uses TRBV4-1 with TRBJ1-1, with 7 nucleotides matching TRBD1. The CDR3 totals 14 residues. V was pared by 4 bases and J by 8 bases, with 10 bases of the junction left unmatched. CDR1 is MGHRA, CDR2 YSYEKL, per germline. The chain's CDR3 is CASSRLGQPYEAFF. The CDR3 DNA sequence: TGCGCCAGCAGCCGTCTGGGACAGCCCTACGAAGCTTTCTTT.

This sequence joins TRBV28 and TRBJ1-2; 8 nucleotides line up with TRBD1. The CDR3 extends over 15 amino acids. Germline CDR1 MDHEN, CDR2 SYDVKM. With V trimmed by 11 bases and J by 2 bases, 13 bases remained unmatched. CDR3 DNA sequence: TGTGCCTTAGCGGCGGGTCAGGGGGCAAACTATGGCTACACCTTC. Its translation is CALAAGQGANYGYTF.

This clone was recorded a few times. V is TRBV6-5 and J is TRBJ1-1; a weak D match, TRBD1 (5 bases). With 6 bases removed from V and 4 bases from J, the gap between germline ends came to 18 bases. The CDR3 spans 15 residues. Germline V gene lookup returns CDR1 MNHEY and CDR2 SVGAGI. CDR3 loop: CASSITRGGSTEAFF. CDR3 bases: TGTGCCAGCAGCATTACTCGTGGGGGGTCCACTGAAGCTTTCTTT.

The chain has TRBV13 and TRBJ2-2, with 7 bases fitting TRBD2. The CDR3 is 17 residues long. The junction had 13 bases not matched to a gene; V was cut back by 2 bases and J by 7 bases. Germline V gene sequence: CDR1 PRHDT, CDR2 FYEKMQ (reference sequence). CDR3 region: CASSLMLGGGYGGELFF. The CDR3 DNA reads as TGTGCCAGCAGCTTAATGCTTGGCGGGGGATATGGCGGGGAGCTGTTTTTT.

This clone turned up a few times. The chain links TRBV6-1 to TRBJ2-2, with 8 bases lining up with TRBD2. Looked up from germline, CDR1 is MNHNS and CDR2 is SASEGT. CDR3 length: 15 amino acids. Unmatched junction bases numbered 3, after V lost 2 bases and J lost 4 bases. CDR3 DNA sequence: TGTGCCAGCAGTGAATGGCTAGCGGGCACCGGGGAGCTGTTTTTT. Protein product: CASSEWLAGTGELFF.

This clone was found a few times. The CDR3 here is CASWRAQDNGYTF. The DNA for the CDR3 is TGTGCCAGTTGGAGGGCCCAGGATAATGGCTACACCTTC. The gene calls are TRBV25-1 and TRBJ1-2, with unresolved D. CDR3 length equals 13 residues. Germline CDR1 reads MGHDK; CDR2 reads SYGVNS. V was pared by 9 bases and J by 6 bases, with 17 bases between.

The chain carries TRBV28 and TRBJ1-5; possibly TRBD1 for D (5 bases). V lost 6 bases and J lost 2, with 17 bases in between. The length of the CDR3 is 16 residues. The germline CDR1 and CDR2 sequences are MDHEN and SYDVKM. The CDR3 protein is CASSPGAIGGNQPQHF. The CDR3 DNA reads as TGTGCCAGCAGCCCTGGGGCAATTGGGGGCAATCAGCCCCAGCATTTT.

The gene calls are TRBV9 and TRBJ2-7, with 8 bases that match TRBD1. CDR3 length: 14 residues. Germline CDR1 is SGDLS and CDR2 is YYNGEE. Trimming at V came to 4 bases and at J to 3 bases, leaving 6 bases not matched to a gene. The CDR3 DNA reads TGTGCCAGCAGCACCGGACAGGGAAACTACGAGCAGTACTTC. The encoded protein is CASSTGQGNYEQYF.

This clone turned up a few times. J is TRBJ2-2 and V is TRBV6-1; 9 bases agree with TRBD2. Per the germline V gene, CDR1 is MNHNS and CDR2 is SASEGT. Losses at the gene ends were 3 bases for V and 1 base for J; bases not matched to a gene: 9. The CDR3 extends over 18 amino acids. CDR3 sequence reads: CASSELASGELNTGELFF. Written as DNA, the CDR3 is TGTGCCAGCAGTGAGTTGGCTAGCGGGGAACTGAACACCGGGGAGCTGTTTTTT.

This rearrangement joins TRBV19 to TRBJ2-7; D uncertain. Germline CDR1 is LNHDA and CDR2 is SQIVND (reference sequence). The V end was cut by 7 bases, the J end by 6 bases, with 13 bases between. The CDR3 length is 12 residues. Here the CDR3 reads CASNDRVGEQYF. DNA of the CDR3: TGTGCCAGTAATGACCGGGTGGGCGAGCAGTACTTC.

The J gene is TRBJ2-7, the V gene TRBV29-1; TRBD2 might be the D (6 bases). Germline assignment: CDR1 SQVTM and CDR2 ANQGSEA. The ends were cut back, 7 bases at V and 6 bases at J, with 13 bases in the middle. The CDR3 has 11 residues. Written as DNA, the CDR3 is TGCAGCGGGCGGAGGGGCTCCGAGCAGTACTTC. This codes for CSGRRGSEQYF.

The genes are TRBV5-4 and TRBJ2-3; 10 nucleotides line up with TRBD2. After removal of 0 bases from V and 0 bases from J, the junction contained 7 bases not matched to a gene. Looked up from germline, CDR1 is SGHNT and CDR2 is YYREEE (reference sequence). This CDR3 is 18 amino acids long. In DNA form, the CDR3 reads TGTGCCAGCAGCTTGGGACTAGCGGGCGCCCGAAGCACAGATACGCAGTATTTT. This encodes CASSLGLAGARSTDTQYF.

The chain carries TRBV7-3 and TRBJ2-5; maybe TRBD2 (6 bases). Trimming took off 3 bases at V and 4 bases at J, with 9 bases between the two ends. Germline CDR1 SGHTA, CDR2 FQGTGA. The CDR3 sequence is 13 residues long. The CDR3 DNA follows: TGTGCCAGCAGCTTGGGGGGAGTAGAGACCCAGTACTTC. Amino acid sequence: CASSLGGVETQYF.

This chain uses TRBV9 with TRBJ2-1, with 9 bases fitting TRBD1. V gave up 0 bases and J gave up 2 bases; unmatched junction bases: 3. Germline V gene lookup returns CDR1 SGDLS and CDR2 YYNGEE. The CDR3 totals 16 residues. The CDR3 loop reads CASSVEGQGPYNEQFF. CDR3 DNA sequence: TGTGCCAGCAGCGTAGAGGGACAGGGCCCCTACAATGAGCAGTTCTTC.

The table lists this clone with a few counts. The rearrangement links TRBV15 to TRBJ2-7; weak D call: TRBD1 (5 bases). Germline CDR1 is LNHNV and CDR2 is YYDKDF (reference sequence). This CDR3 contains 12 residues. V shed 6 bases and J shed 5 bases, with 11 bases lying between them. This CDR3 is CATRDIHDEQYF. The DNA of the CDR3 is TGTGCCACCAGGGACATTCACGACGAGCAGTACTTC.

V usage is TRBV5-1 and J usage is TRBJ1-4; 10 bases map to TRBD1. The V segment lost 7 bases and the J segment 8 bases; nucleotides outside the gene matches: 8. This CDR3 is built from 14 residues. Germline CDR1 SGHRS, CDR2 YFSETQ. The CDR3: CASRSGTGDEKLFF. As DNA, the CDR3 is TGCGCCAGCCGATCCGGGACAGGGGACGAAAAACTGTTTTTT.